This T cell receptor beta chain was recorded in a study of regulatory T cells in long-lasting Graves disease. This clonotype was picked up many times. Library construction for TCR beta used iRepertoire HTBI primers and Arm-PCR of CDR3 regions. TCRdb recomputed calls from the multiplex PCR reads with MiXCR, one row per CDR3 protein. The profile shows over 350,000 distinct CDR3 sequences, 14% of them singletons. Trimming pared 3 bases from V and 8 bases from J, leaving 11 bases between. Looked up from germline, CDR1 is SNHLY and CDR2 is FYNNEI. The CDR3 contains 13 residues. Time point in this sample: newly diagnosed GD, antithyroid drugs for less than 3 months. Extracted RNA from PBMCs served as the source of the TCR library. Another study also made use of these data, one on T cells in Graves' hyperthyroidism and ophthalmopathy. As that study records: HTBI primers were employed in a first-round RT-PCR of the TCR CDR3. Ophthalmopathy cases were set apart from stable hyperthyroidism by a 13 V-J model.

Sequencing was performed on peripheral blood mononuclear cells (PBMCs), taken at new diagnosis, from a patient treated with antithyroid drugs. The sequence was obtained from a woman in her fifties or sixties with Graves disease. The chain recombines TRBV2 with TRBJ1-5; a possible D gene is TRBD1 (6 bases). The CDR3 DNA follows: TGTGCCAGCAGTGAGGGGGCTCCCAAGCCCCAGCATTTT. This translates into CASSEGAPKPQHF.